The 2 T cell receptor beta chains below all came from one sample that was sequenced in a study of cytomegalovirus exposure and HLA in healthy donors (dated by TCRdb to the late 2010s). The library was generated by the immunoSEQ multiplex PCR assay. As stored in TCRdb, this immuneACCESS dataset retains in-frame rearrangements with V and J assigned. A fraction of the clones does not appear; measured against another copy, unresolved V genes explain less than half of the discrepancy, and the remainder lacks a known reason. This sample comprises 140,000 to 150,000 clones, less than 95% of them detected only once. 1.5% to 2% of the sample comes from the top ten. Material for sequencing was PBMCs. These receptors were obtained from a man between 18 and 29 years old in good health and CMV-seropositive.

This sequence joins TRBV4-1 and TRBJ2-7; D might be TRBD2 (5 bases). The V and J ends lost 1 base and 4 bases respectively, with 14 bases between them. The germline gives CDR1 MGHRA, CDR2 YSYEKL. This CDR3 contains 15 residues. This CDR3 is CASSQVEDGDYEQYF. CDR3 in DNA: TGCGCCAGCAGCCAAGTGGAGGACGGGGATTACGAGCAGTACTTC.

The chain combines TRBV30 with TRBJ2-1; 9 nucleotides align to TRBD2. Trimming cost V 7 bases and J 3 bases; bases outside gene matches: 7. From germline, CDR1 is GTSNPN and CDR2 SVGIG (reference sequence). This CDR3 region has 14 residues. This CDR3 is CAFSGTSSYNEQFF. CDR3 coding DNA: TGTGCCTTTTCCGGGACTAGCAGCTACAATGAGCAGTTCTTC.